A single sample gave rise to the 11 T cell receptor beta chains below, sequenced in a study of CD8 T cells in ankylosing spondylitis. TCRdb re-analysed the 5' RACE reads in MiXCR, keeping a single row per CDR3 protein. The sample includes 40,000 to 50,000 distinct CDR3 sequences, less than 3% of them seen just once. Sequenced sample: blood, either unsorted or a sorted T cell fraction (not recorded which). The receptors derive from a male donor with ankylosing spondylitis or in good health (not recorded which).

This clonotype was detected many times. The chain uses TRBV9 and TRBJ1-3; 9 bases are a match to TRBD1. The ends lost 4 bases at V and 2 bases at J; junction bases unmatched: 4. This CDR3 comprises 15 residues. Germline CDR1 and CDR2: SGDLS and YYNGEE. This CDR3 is CASSPWDRAGNTIYF. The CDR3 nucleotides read TGTGCCAGCAGCCCGTGGGACAGGGCTGGAAACACCATATATTTT. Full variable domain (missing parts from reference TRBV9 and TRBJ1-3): DSGVTQTPKHLITATGQRVTLRCSPRSGDLSVYWYQQSLDQGLQFLIQYYNGEERAKGNILERFSAQQFPDLHSELNLSSLELGDSALYFCASSPWDRAGNTIYFGEGSWLTVV.

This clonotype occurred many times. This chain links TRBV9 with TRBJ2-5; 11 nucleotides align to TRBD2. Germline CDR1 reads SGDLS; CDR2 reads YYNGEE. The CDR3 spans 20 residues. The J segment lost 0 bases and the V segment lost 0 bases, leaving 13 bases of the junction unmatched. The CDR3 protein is CASSVGPPGTSGLYQETQYF. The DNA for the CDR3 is TGTGCCAGCAGCGTAGGACCCCCCGGGACTAGCGGATTGTACCAAGAGACCCAGTACTTC.

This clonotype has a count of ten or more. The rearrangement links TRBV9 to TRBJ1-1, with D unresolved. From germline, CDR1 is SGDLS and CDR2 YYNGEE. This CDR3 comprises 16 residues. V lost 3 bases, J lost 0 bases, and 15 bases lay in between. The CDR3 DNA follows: TGTGCCAGCAGCGCCTTTGAAGGATCGGTGAACACTGAAGCTTTCTTT. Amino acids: CASSAFEGSVNTEAFF. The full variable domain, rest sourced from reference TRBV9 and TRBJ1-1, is DSGVTQTPKHLITATGQRVTLRCSPRSGDLSVYWYQQSLDQGLQFLIQYYNGEERAKGNILERFSAQQFPDLHSELNLSSLELGDSALYFCASSAFEGSVNTEAFFGQGTRLTVV.

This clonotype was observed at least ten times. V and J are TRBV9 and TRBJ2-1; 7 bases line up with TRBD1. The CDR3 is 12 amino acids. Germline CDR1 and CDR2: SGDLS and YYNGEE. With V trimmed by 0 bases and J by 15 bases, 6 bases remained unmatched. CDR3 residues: CASSVGQGVPFF. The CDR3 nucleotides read TGTGCCAGCAGCGTAGGCCAGGGGGTGCCGTTCTTC.

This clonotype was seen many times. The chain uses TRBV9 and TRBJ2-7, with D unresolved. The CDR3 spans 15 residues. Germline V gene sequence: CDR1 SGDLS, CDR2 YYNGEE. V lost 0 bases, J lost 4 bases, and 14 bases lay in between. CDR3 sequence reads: CASSVGSTPVYEQYF. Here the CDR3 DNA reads TGTGCCAGCAGCGTAGGCTCCACACCTGTATACGAGCAGTACTTC.

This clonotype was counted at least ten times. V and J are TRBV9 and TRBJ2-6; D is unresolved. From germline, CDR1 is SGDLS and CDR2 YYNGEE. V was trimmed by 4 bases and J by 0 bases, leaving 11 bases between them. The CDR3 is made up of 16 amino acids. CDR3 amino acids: CASSSTPLSGANVLTF. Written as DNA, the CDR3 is TGTGCCAGCAGCAGTACCCCCCTCTCTGGGGCCAACGTCCTGACTTTC.

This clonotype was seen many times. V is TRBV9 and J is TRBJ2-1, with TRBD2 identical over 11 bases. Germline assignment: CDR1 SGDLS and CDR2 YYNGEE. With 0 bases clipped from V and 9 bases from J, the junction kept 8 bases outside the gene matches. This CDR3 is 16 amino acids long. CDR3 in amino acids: CASSVEGGLAVGEQFF. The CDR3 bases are TGTGCCAGCAGCGTAGAAGGGGGACTAGCGGTAGGTGAGCAGTTCTTC.

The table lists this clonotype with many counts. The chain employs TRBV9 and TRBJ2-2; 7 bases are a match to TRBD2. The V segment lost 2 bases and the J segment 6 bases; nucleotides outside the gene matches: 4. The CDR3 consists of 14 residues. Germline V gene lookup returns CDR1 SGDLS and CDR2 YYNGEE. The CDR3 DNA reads TGTGCCAGCAGCGTGGGGGGGGATGCCGGGGAGCTGTTTTTT. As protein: CASSVGGDAGELFF.

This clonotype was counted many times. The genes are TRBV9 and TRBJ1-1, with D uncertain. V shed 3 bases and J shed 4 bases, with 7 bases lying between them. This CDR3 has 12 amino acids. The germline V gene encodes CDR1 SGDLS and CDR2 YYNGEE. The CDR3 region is CASSEFGTEAFF. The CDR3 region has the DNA TGTGCCAGCAGCGAGTTCGGCACTGAAGCTTTCTTT.

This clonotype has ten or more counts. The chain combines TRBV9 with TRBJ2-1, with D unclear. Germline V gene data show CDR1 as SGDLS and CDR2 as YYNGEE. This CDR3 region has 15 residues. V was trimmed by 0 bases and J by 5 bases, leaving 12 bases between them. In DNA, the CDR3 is TGTGCCAGCAGCGTAGACGGTGGCATCGACAATGAGCAGTTCTTC. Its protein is CASSVDGGIDNEQFF.

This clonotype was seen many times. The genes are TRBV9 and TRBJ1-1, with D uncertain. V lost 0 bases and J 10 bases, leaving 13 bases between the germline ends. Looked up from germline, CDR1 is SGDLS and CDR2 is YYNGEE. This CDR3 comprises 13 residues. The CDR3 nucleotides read TGTGCCAGCAGCGTAGTGATGGTTCCGGGAGCTTTCTTT. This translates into CASSVVMVPGAFF.